The 4 T cell receptor beta chains given below trace back to one sample, sequenced in a study of cytotoxic CD8 clonotypes in ibrutinib-treated CLL. The protocol was immunoSEQ multiplex PCR, while the TCRdb copy is restricted to in-frame clones and leaves out a portion. The table shows 20,000 to 25,000 clones, with just under 70% occurring only once. This specimen was PBMCs, taken after 24 months of ibrutinib treatment. The source of these receptors is a human donor with chronic lymphocytic leukemia.

The chain uses TRBV5-1 and TRBJ2-3; D assignment may be TRBD1 or TRBD2 (6 bases each). Germline CDR1 and CDR2: SGHRS and YFSETQ. The CDR3 consists of 15 residues. The V end lost 4 bases, the J end lost 0 bases, and 12 bases lay between the germline ends. CDR3 nucleotide sequence: TGCGCCAGCAGCCAGTGGGGGGCTAGCACAGATACGCAGTATTTT. It specifies CASSQWGASTDTQYF.

The chain uses TRBV4-1 and TRBJ2-7; D is undetermined. CDR1 and CDR2 (germline): MGHRA, YSYEKL. CDR3 length equals 14 residues. The V gene lost 0 bases and the J gene lost 5 bases, with 11 bases spanning the gap. The CDR3 bases are TGCGCCAGCAGCCAAGATATCGCCATGAACGAGCAGTACTTC. Translated: CASSQDIAMNEQYF.

V is TRBV19 and J is TRBJ1-5; D might be TRBD1 (6 bases). This CDR3 region has 13 residues. The V gene's germline CDR1 is LNHDA and CDR2 SQIVND (reference sequence). The germline V and J ends were trimmed by 10 bases and 6 bases, with 16 bases remaining between them. CDR3 loop: CATAAGGLQPQHF. DNA for the CDR3: TGTGCCACCGCGGCCGGGGGGCTTCAGCCCCAGCATTTT.

The chain employs TRBV19 and TRBJ2-7; the match to TRBD1 covers 8 bases. The CDR3 has 14 residues. With V trimmed by 3 bases and J by 5 bases, 6 bases remained unmatched. Germline lookup yields CDR1 LNHDA and CDR2 SQIVND (reference sequence). This CDR3 is CASSISQGGHEQYF. DNA for the CDR3: TGTGCCAGTAGTATCTCACAGGGGGGCCACGAGCAGTACTTC.